This TCR beta chain comes out of a study of post-analysis software for immune sequencing data. Study-level points and caveats: With TRBV5-6, TRBV5-1 and TRBV20-1 included, about five TRBV segments were more frequent in patients than in controls.

As for this clonotype: Its antigen is as yet unknown.

The TCR beta cDNA libraries contained unique molecular identifiers. In TCRdb, the PCR reads were re-called with MiXCR into one record per CDR3 protein. The sample lists fewer than 850,000 distinct CDR3 sequences; about 43% were seen once. V lost 0 bases, J lost 0 bases, and 12 bases lay in between. Germline lookup yields CDR1 SGDLS and CDR2 YYNGEE. The length of the CDR3 is 16 residues. The V gene is TRBV9, the J gene TRBJ2-5; D not resolved. The source of this sequence is a girl aged 5-17 years with multiple sclerosis. Sequenced: blood. The CDR3 loop is CASSVDGFSNQETQYF. The CDR3 region has the DNA TGTGCCAGCAGCGTAGATGGGTTTTCGAACCAAGAGACCCAGTACTTC.